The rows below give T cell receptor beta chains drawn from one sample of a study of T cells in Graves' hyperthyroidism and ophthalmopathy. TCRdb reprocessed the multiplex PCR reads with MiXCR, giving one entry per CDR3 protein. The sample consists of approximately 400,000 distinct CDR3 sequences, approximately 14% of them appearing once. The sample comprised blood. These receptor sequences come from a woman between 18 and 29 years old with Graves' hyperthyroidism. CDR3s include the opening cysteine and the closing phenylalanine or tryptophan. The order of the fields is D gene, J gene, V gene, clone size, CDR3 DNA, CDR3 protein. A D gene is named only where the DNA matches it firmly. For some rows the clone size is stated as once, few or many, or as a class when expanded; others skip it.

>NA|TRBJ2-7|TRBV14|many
TGTGCCAGCAGCCCTGCCGTGGCGTACGAGCAGTACTTC
CASSPAVAYEQYF
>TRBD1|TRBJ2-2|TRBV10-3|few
TGTGCCATCAGGACAGGGTCTCTGTCCGGGGAGCTGTTTTTT
CAIRTGSLSGELFF
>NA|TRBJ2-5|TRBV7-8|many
TGTGCCAGCAGAGGCCTGGGGGCGTGGGAGACCCAGTACTTC
CASRGLGAWETQYF
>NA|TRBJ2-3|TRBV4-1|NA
TGCGCCAGCAGCCAAGGCACTAGCCCGCAGTATTTT
CASSQGTSPQYF
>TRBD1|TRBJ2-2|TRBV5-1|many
TGCGCCAGCAGCTCCTCTGCCGGGACAGCGAACACCGGGGAGCTGTTTTTT
CASSSSAGTANTGELFF
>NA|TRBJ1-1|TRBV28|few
TGTGCCAGCAGTGAAGGGAGAGTCGGGGAGGGCATGAACACTGAAGCTTTCTTT
CASSEGRVGEGMNTEAFF
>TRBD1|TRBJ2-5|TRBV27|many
TGTGCCAGCAGTTTGAGGGACAGCAGGGAGACCCAGTACTTC
CASSLRDSRETQYF
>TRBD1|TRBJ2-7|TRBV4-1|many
TGCGCCAGCAGCCAAGGGGGGACAGGGGAGGACGAGCAGTACTTC
CASSQGGTGEDEQYF
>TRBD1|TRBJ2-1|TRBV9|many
TGTGCCAGCCGACCACAGGGGAGCAATGAGCAGTTCTTC
CASRPQGSNEQFF
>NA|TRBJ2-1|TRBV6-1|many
TGTGCCACCGGGGGTTCGAGGGGCAATGAGCAGTTCTTC
CATGGSRGNEQFF
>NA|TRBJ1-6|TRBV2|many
TGTGCCAGCTCCAACAGAACGGGACATAATTCACCCCTCCACTTT
CASSNRTGHNSPLHF
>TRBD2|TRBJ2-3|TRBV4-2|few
TGTGCCAGCAGCCACGGACTAGCGGGGGCCACCACAGATACGCAGTATTTT
CASSHGLAGATTDTQYF
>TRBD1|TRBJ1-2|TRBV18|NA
TGTGCCAGCTCATGGGATACAGGGGCTGGCTACACCTTC
CASSWDTGAGYTF
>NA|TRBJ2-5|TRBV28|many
TGTGCCAGCAGTTTACTGGGGTGGCAAGAGACCCAGTACTTC
CASSLLGWQETQYF
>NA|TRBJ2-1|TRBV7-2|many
TGTGCCAGCAGCTTAGCGCAAGGGGTTAACAATGAGCAGTTCTTC
CASSLAQGVNNEQFF
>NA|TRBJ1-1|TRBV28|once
TGTGCCAGCAGACCCTGGGAGGTTGGTACTGAAGCTTTCTTT
CASRPWEVGTEAFF
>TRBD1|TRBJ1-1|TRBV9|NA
TGTGCCAGCAGCGCTTCTACGACAGGGGCATCTGAAGCTTTCTTT
CASSASTTGASEAFF
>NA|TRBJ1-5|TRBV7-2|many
TGTGCCAGCAGCCTCCCCCGGGGGGCCGACAATCAGCCCCAGCATTTT
CASSLPRGADNQPQHF
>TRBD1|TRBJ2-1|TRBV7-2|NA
TGTGCCAGCAGCTCCACCCGGGACAGGACCTACAATGAGCAGTTCTTC
CASSSTRDRTYNEQFF
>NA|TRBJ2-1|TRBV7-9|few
TGTGCCAGCCAGGGGGGAGGCTTCTACAATGAGCAGTTCTTC
CASQGGGFYNEQFF
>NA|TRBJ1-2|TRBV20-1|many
TGCAGTGCTAGAGGGGAATTAGGTCGCGATGGCTACACCTTC
CSARGELGRDGYTF
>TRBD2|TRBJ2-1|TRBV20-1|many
TGCAGTGCTAGGAACCCGGGACTAGCGGGGGCGAGCTCCTACAATGAGCAGTTCTTC
CSARNPGLAGASSYNEQFF
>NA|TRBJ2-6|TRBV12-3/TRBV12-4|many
TGTGCCAGCGAGCGGTCTGGGGCCAACGTCCTGACTTTC
CASERSGANVLTF
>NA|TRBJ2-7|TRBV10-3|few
TGTGCCATCAGTGATGCAGGGGCCAACGAGCAGTACTTC
CAISDAGANEQYF
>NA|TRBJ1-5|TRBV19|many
TGTGCCAGTATGTTGGACAGAGCCTTTAATCAGCCCCAGCATTTT
CASMLDRAFNQPQHF
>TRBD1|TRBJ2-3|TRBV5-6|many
TGTGCCAGCAGCTTGGAGGGACAGGGGTTCGAGGCAGATACGCAGTATTTT
CASSLEGQGFEADTQYF
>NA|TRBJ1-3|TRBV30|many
TGTGCCTGGAGTGTACGGCAGGGGTGGGGAAACACCATATATTTT
CAWSVRQGWGNTIYF
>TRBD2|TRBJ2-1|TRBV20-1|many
TGCAGTGCTAGTTTCGCGGGAGACGGGTACAATGAGCAGTTCTTC
CSASFAGDGYNEQFF
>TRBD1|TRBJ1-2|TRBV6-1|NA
TGTGCCAGCAGTGACGAGCCGGGACAGGGGAGTCCCTATGGCTACACCTTC
CASSDEPGQGSPYGYTF
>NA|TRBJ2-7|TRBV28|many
TGTGCCAGCAGCCCGTTACGGGAAGGAACCTCCTACGAGCAGTACTTC
CASSPLREGTSYEQYF
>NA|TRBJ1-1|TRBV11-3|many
TGTGCCAGCAGCTTAGATCGGGACGGGCCGAACACTGAAGCTTTCTTT
CASSLDRDGPNTEAFF
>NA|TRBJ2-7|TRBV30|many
TGTGCCTGGAGTAGACAGGACCTAGCCCACGAGCAGTACTTC
CAWSRQDLAHEQYF
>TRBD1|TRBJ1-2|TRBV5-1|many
TGCGCCAGCAGCCCTGGACAGGTGTTATATGGCTACACCTTC
CASSPGQVLYGYTF
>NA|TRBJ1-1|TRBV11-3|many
TGTGCCAGCAGCCTGGGACGGTTGAACACTGAAGCTTTCTTT
CASSLGRLNTEAFF
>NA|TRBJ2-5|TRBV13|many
TGTGCCAGCAGCCGAACAATCCCCCAAGAGACCCAGTACTTC
CASSRTIPQETQYF
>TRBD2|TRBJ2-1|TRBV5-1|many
TGCGCCAGCAGCTCCCTGACGGATACTAGCGGGGGGGGTTCCTACAATGAGCAGTTCTTC
CASSSLTDTSGGGSYNEQFF
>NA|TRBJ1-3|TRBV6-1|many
TGTGCCAGCAGCGTCGGCGGGTACTCTGGAAACACCATATATTTT
CASSVGGYSGNTIYF
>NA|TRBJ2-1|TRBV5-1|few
TGCGCCAGCAGCTCTTCGGATGAGCAGTTCTTC
CASSSSDEQFF
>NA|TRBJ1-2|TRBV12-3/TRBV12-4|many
TGTGCCAGCAGTTTAGGGGTTTTAGACTATGGCTACACCTTC
CASSLGVLDYGYTF
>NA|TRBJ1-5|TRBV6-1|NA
TGTGCCAGCACCTACGGGACGGGCAATCAGCCCCAGCATTTT
CASTYGTGNQPQHF
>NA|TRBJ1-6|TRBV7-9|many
TGTGCCAGCAGCCTAGGGCAGGAAACGAGATCACCCCTCCACTTT
CASSLGQETRSPLHF
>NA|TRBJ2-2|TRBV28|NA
TGTGTGACCCGACTGTACCAGACCGGGGAGCTGTTTTTT
CVTRLYQTGELFF
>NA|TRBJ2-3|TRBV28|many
TGTGCCAGCAGTTTCGCCGGGACTAGCACAGATACGCAGTATTTT
CASSFAGTSTDTQYF
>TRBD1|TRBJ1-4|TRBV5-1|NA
TGCGCCAGCAGCTTGGGAGGGGGCGATGAAAAACTGTTTTTT
CASSLGGGDEKLFF
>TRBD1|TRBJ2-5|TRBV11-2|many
TGTGCCAGCAGCTTAGAGGGGACAGGGCTGCGGAGGAGTCAAGAGACCCAGTACTTC
CASSLEGTGLRRSQETQYF
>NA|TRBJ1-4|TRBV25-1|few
TGTGCCAGCAGCGGGGGGGCGCGTGAAAAACTGTTTTTT
CASSGGAREKLFF
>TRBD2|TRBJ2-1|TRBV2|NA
TGTGCCAGCAGTGATCTTAGCGGGGGGCCGAATGAGCAGTTCTTC
CASSDLSGGPNEQFF
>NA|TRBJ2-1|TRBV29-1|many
TGCAGCGTTGCTGGGGGCCCCTACAATGAGCAGTTCTTC
CSVAGGPYNEQFF
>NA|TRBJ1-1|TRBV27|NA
TGTGCCAGCGGACCTCCTTACAGGGAGGACACTGAAGCTTTCTTT
CASGPPYREDTEAFF
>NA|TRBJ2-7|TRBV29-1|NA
TGCAGCGTTGAATCCGCGGGAACCTACGAGCAGTACTTC
CSVESAGTYEQYF
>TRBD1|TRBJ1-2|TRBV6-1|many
TGTGCCAGCAGATCGGGACAGCTTAACTATGGCTACACCTTC
CASRSGQLNYGYTF
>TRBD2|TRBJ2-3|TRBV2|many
TGTGCCAGCAGCAGTTCTAGCGGATCCCGCACAGATACGCAGTATTTT
CASSSSSGSRTDTQYF
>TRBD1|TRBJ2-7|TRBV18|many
TGTGCCAGCTCACCAAGGGACAGGGGTTCCTACGAGCAGTACTTC
CASSPRDRGSYEQYF
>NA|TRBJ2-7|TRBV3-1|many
TGTGCCAGCAGCCAAGAGGTCCGGGCGGAGCAGTACTTC
CASSQEVRAEQYF
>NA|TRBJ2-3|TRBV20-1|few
TGCAGTGCTAGAGAGTATTACACAGGAGGGAGCCCAGATACGCAGTATTTT
CSAREYYTGGSPDTQYF
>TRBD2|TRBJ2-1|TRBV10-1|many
TGCGCCAGCAGTGGGACGGGGGGCAATGAGCAGTTCTTC
CASSGTGGNEQFF
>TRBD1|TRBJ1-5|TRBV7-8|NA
TGTGCCAGCAGCATGACAGGGAGGGATCAGCCCCAGCATTTT
CASSMTGRDQPQHF
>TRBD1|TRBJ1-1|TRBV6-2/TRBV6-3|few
TGTGCCAGCGCTTTTGAAAAGGGGGCTAAGAACACTGAAGCTTTCTTT
CASAFEKGAKNTEAFF
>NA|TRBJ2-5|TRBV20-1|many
TGCAGTGCTAGAGGGTACCAAGAGACCCAGTACTTC
CSARGYQETQYF